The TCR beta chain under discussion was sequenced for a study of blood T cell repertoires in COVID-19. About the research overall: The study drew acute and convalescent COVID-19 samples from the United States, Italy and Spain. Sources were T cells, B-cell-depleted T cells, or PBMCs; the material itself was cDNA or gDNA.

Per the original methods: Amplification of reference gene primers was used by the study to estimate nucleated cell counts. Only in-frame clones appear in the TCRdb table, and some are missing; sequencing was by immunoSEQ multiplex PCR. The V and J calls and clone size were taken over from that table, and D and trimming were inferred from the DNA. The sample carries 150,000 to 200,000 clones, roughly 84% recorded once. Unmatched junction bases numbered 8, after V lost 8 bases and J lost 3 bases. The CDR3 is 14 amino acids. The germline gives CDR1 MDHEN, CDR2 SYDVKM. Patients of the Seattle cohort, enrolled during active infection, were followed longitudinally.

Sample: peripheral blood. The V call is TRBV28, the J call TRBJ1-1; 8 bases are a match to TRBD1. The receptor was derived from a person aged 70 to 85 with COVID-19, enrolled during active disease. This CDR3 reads CASWSGQGHTEAFF. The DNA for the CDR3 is TGTGCCAGCTGGTCCGGACAGGGCCACACTGAAGCTTTCTTT.